This record covers a single T cell receptor beta chain. Antigen: not known. The data derive from a study of shared clonotypes between healthy human individuals. V gave up 5 bases and J gave up 4 bases, with 8 bases separating them. The CDR3 is made up of 13 amino acids. CDR1 and CDR2 from the germline V gene are SGHNT and YENEEA. Here immunoSEQ multiplex PCR was the method, and the copy in TCRdb shows in-frame clones only, minus some. The repertoire holds roughly 1,000,000 clones, about 80% seen once, with roughly 0.61% in the top ten. Notes on the study in general: Some naive CD4 clonotypes, 4% to 6%, turned up in common across several donors. Among non-shared clonotypes, generation probabilities were lower than among those shared by all four donors.

Naive CD4+ cells were CD45RA-selected; the remaining cells were memory. This TCR was sampled from a man younger than 30 in good health. Some clones in this sample may be carry-over from other donors' samples. Material: memory CD4+ T cells from PBMCs. Subset indicated: CD45RA-negative fraction. The genes are TRBV11-3 and TRBJ2-2, with D maybe TRBD2 (5 bases). The CDR3 is CASSQRGTGELFF. The CDR3, as DNA: TGTGCCAGCAGCCAACGGGGCACCGGGGAGCTGTTTTTT.